This TCR beta chain was obtained from a study of T cells after yellow fever vaccination. The germline CDR1 and CDR2 sequences are SNHLY and FYNNEI. Trimming took 6 bases from V and 0 from J, leaving 9 bases between them. The CDR3 length is 15 residues. This clonotype was found a few times. The TCR cDNA carried a universal primer site and UMIs from 5'RACE template switching. In TCRdb, the 5' RACE reads were re-called with MiXCR into one record per CDR3 protein. Here the sample spans under 550,000 distinct CDR3 sequences, less than 25% being singletons. The rearrangement links TRBV2 to TRBJ1-6; D call uncertain. This TCR was sampled from a man aged 18 to 30 who received the YFV17D yellow fever vaccine. Sequenced material: PBMCs, taken about 20 days after the first yellow fever vaccination. CDR3 sequence (DNA): TGTGCCAGCAGGAAGGACCTCTCCTATAATTCACCCCTCCACTTT. Translating it yields CASRKDLSYNSPLHF.